The 26 T cell receptor beta chains below all came from one sample that was sequenced in a study of T-cell memory formation after mild COVID-19. In TCRdb, the 5' RACE reads were re-called with MiXCR into one record per CDR3 protein. The profile shows 350,000 to 500,000 distinct CDR3 sequences, roughly a quarter of them singletons. Sequencing was done on a sample of PBMCs or a T cell subset sorted from them (not recorded which). Receptor source: an adult woman who had mild COVID-19 (a few samples of this study predate the infection). Cell type and time point are not known.

This clonotype has only a few counts. V gene TRBV24-1 combines with J gene TRBJ2-2; D might be TRBD2 (6 bases). Germline V lookup: CDR1 KGHDR, CDR2 SFDVKD. This CDR3 has 11 residues. The germline V and J ends were trimmed by 11 bases and 6 bases, with 9 bases remaining between them. The chain's CDR3 is CASGGSGELFF. CDR3 sequence (DNA): TGTGCCAGCGGAGGGTCCGGGGAGCTGTTTTTT.

V is TRBV7-6 and J is TRBJ1-4, with D possibly being TRBD1 (6 bases). The germline gives CDR1 SGHVS, CDR2 FNYEAQ. This CDR3 has 14 residues. V was clipped by 5 bases and J by 6 bases, with 13 bases between them. Here the CDR3 DNA reads TGTGCCAGCAGCAAAACAGGGAGGGATGAAAAACTGTTTTTT. It yields the protein CASSKTGRDEKLFF.

This clonotype was observed a few times. V gene TRBV4-3 combines with J gene TRBJ2-3; D is undetermined. This CDR3 spans 15 amino acids. Germline V gene lookup returns CDR1 LGHNA and CDR2 YSLEER. V lost 5 bases, J lost 10 bases, and 22 bases lay in between. The CDR3 DNA reads TGCGCCAGCAGCACCTCTCCAGGTGGCACTGGGGCGCAGTATTTT. This gives the protein CASSTSPGGTGAQYF.

CDR3 sequence (DNA): TGTGCCACCAGTGAACTAGCGGGAAGCACAGATACGCAGTATTTT. Its protein is CATSELAGSTDTQYF. The chain joins TRBV24-1 to TRBJ2-3, with 10 bases lining up with TRBD2. The CDR3 loop spans 15 amino acids. Per germline, CDR1 KGHDR and CDR2 SFDVKD. V shed 4 bases, J shed 0 bases, and the junction held 0 bases outside the gene matches.

This sequence joins TRBV7-2 and TRBJ2-1; D is perhaps TRBD2 (6 bases). The CDR3 length is 18 residues. Germline V gene lookup returns CDR1 SGHTA and CDR2 FQGNSA. V was trimmed by 0 bases and J by 7 bases, leaving 22 bases between them. The CDR3 spells CASSLAGGARGIWNEQFF. The CDR3 DNA sequence: TGTGCCAGCAGCTTAGCGGGCGGGGCCCGAGGGATCTGGAATGAGCAGTTCTTC.

This clonotype was found once. The V call is TRBV20-1, the J call TRBJ2-7; 8 nucleotides match TRBD1. This CDR3 has 13 residues. Germline CDR1 and CDR2: DFQATT and SNEGSKA (reference sequence). Trimming removed 4 bases from V and 5 bases from J; junction bases left unmatched: 7. The CDR3, as DNA: TGCAGTGCTACCCTCCGGACAGGGAACGAGCAGTACTTC. Translating gives CSATLRTGNEQYF.

There are many counts of this clonotype. The chain employs TRBV7-2 and TRBJ2-3, with D tentatively TRBD2 (6 bases). The CDR3 length is 15 residues. The ends were cut back, 7 bases at V and 0 bases at J, with 14 bases in the middle. CDR1 is SGHTA and CDR2 is FQGNSA in the germline V gene. The CDR3 region is CASTRRSGSTDTQYF. DNA for the CDR3: TGTGCCAGCACCCGTCGAAGCGGGAGCACAGATACGCAGTATTTT.

The rearrangement uses TRBV7-9 and TRBJ1-1, with a weak D call TRBD1 (6 bases). Trimming removed 0 bases from V and 1 base from J, with 9 bases in between. The CDR3 totals 15 residues. Germline V gene data show CDR1 as SEHNR and CDR2 as FQNEAQ (reference sequence). The DNA of the CDR3 is TGTGCCAGCAGCTTAGCCGGAGGGGGGAACACTGAAGCTTTCTTT. Amino acids: CASSLAGGGNTEAFF.

V gene TRBV12-3 or TRBV12-4 combines with J gene TRBJ1-2; 9 bases are a match to TRBD1. With 5 bases clipped from V and 3 bases from J, the junction kept 7 bases outside the gene matches. The CDR3 contains 15 residues. CDR3 sequence: CASSRPGQGHYGYTF. In DNA form, the CDR3 reads TGTGCCAGCAGTCGCCCGGGACAGGGACACTATGGCTACACCTTC.

This clonotype has ten or more counts. J is TRBJ2-2 and V is TRBV29-1; 8 bases map to TRBD2. This CDR3 contains 12 residues. Germline V CDR1 and CDR2: SQVTM, ANQGSEA. The CDR3 nucleotides read TGCAGTGCGGGGGGTGACACCGGGGAGCTGTTTTTT. Protein: CSAGGDTGELFF.

The CDR3 DNA reads TGTGCCAGCAGCTTCTATACTAGCACAGATACGCAGTATTTT. This codes for CASSFYTSTDTQYF. The chain carries TRBV5-5 and TRBJ2-3; D gene ambiguous. This CDR3 spans 14 amino acids. The V gene's germline CDR1 is SGHKS and CDR2 YYEKEE (reference sequence). V was cut by 2 bases and J by 0 bases, with 7 bases left in between.

The J gene is TRBJ1-5, the V gene TRBV2; possible D gene TRBD1, 5 bases. The CDR3 sequence is 15 residues long. Per the germline V gene, CDR1 is SNHLY and CDR2 is FYNNEI. V was shortened by 5 bases and J by 0 bases, with 11 bases between the two germline ends. The CDR3 coding sequence is TGTGCCAGCAGTTCGGGACGGTTTAGCAATCAGCCCCAGCATTTT. This translates into CASSSGRFSNQPQHF.

The chain links TRBV5-1 to TRBJ2-2, with TRBD1 matching over 10 bases. With 4 bases clipped from V and 1 base from J, the junction kept 7 bases outside the gene matches. Looked up from germline, CDR1 is SGHRS and CDR2 is YFSETQ. The CDR3 is made up of 17 amino acids. As DNA, the CDR3 is TGCGCCAGCAGCCGTAACCGGGACAGGGGGAACACCGGGGAGCTGTTTTTT. Amino acid sequence: CASSRNRDRGNTGELFF.

The chain couples TRBV10-3 to TRBJ2-1; 10 nucleotides align to TRBD2. In germline, CDR1 is ENHRY, CDR2 SYGVKD. The CDR3 has 15 amino acids. The junction had 5 bases not matched to a gene; V was cut back by 4 bases and J by 5 bases. The CDR3 spells CAISVSGLADNEQFF. The CDR3 DNA reads TGTGCCATCAGTGTTTCAGGACTAGCGGACAATGAGCAGTTCTTC.

The table lists this clonotype with a few counts. V is TRBV29-1 and J is TRBJ2-3, with unresolved D. The germline V gene has CDR1 SQVTM and CDR2 ANQGSEA. There are 11 residues in the CDR3. The CDR3 DNA reads as TGCAGGGCCGTGAGCACAGATACGCAGTATTTT. Translation: CRAVSTDTQYF.

This rearrangement joins TRBV24-1 to TRBJ1-2, with D possibly being TRBD1 (5 bases). The CDR3 has 14 residues. Germline V CDR1 and CDR2: KGHDR, SFDVKD. The V gene lost 4 bases and the J gene lost 5 bases, with 13 bases spanning the gap. In DNA, the CDR3 is TGTGCCACCAGTGACCCCGACAGAGGTTATGGCTACACCTTC. Its translation: CATSDPDRGYGYTF.

This clonotype was seen only a few times. The chain combines TRBV3-1 with TRBJ2-5; a weak D match, TRBD1 (7 bases). CDR1 is LGHDT, CDR2 YNNKEL, per germline (reference sequence). The length of the CDR3 is 14 residues. V was shortened by 7 bases and J by 5 bases, with 17 bases between the two germline ends. DNA of the CDR3: TGTGCCAGCAAAGACAGGGCTGGGGGGGAGACCCAGTACTTC. Encoded protein: CASKDRAGGETQYF.

The chain is built from TRBV20-1 and TRBJ2-5; 12 positions agree with TRBD2. The CDR3 has 16 amino acids. Germline loops: CDR1 DFQATT, CDR2 SNEGSKA (reference sequence). Trimming took 2 bases from V and 4 from J; bases not matched to a gene: 8. This CDR3 is CSARRLAGGWAETQYF. As DNA, the CDR3 is TGCAGTGCTAGAAGGCTAGCGGGAGGGTGGGCAGAGACCCAGTACTTC.

This clonotype was seen only a few times. This chain uses TRBV20-1 with TRBJ2-7; no clear D. The CDR3 loop spans 12 amino acids. The V end lost 5 bases, the J end lost 3 bases, and 11 bases lay between the germline ends. Germline CDR1 is DFQATT and CDR2 is SNEGSKA (reference sequence). CDR3 loop: CSAQTVSYEQYF. In DNA, the CDR3 is TGCAGTGCTCAGACGGTGAGCTACGAGCAGTACTTC.

The chain joins TRBV25-1 to TRBJ2-7; tentative D call: TRBD2 (5 bases). CDR3 length: 15 amino acids. V was shortened by 1 base and J by 0 bases, with 10 bases between the two germline ends. CDR1 and CDR2 from the germline V gene are MGHDK and SYGVNS. CDR3 DNA sequence: TGTGCCAGCAGTGAATCGAGGGTGAGCTCCTACGAGCAGTACTTC. Translating gives CASSESRVSSYEQYF.

This clonotype has a handful of counts. J is TRBJ1-2 and V is TRBV20-1, with unresolved D. The V and J ends lost 0 bases and 2 bases respectively, with 7 bases between them. Per the germline V gene, CDR1 is DFQATT and CDR2 is SNEGSKA (reference sequence). The CDR3 spans 13 residues. The CDR3 protein is CSARDPLNYGYTF. DNA of the CDR3: TGCAGTGCTAGAGATCCACTCAACTATGGCTACACCTTC.

This rearrangement joins TRBV12-3 or TRBV12-4 to TRBJ1-6, with a possible D match to TRBD1 (6 bases). Trimming stripped 3 bases from V and 8 bases from J, with 17 bases between. This CDR3 is built from 16 residues. CDR3 DNA: TGTGCCAGCAGTTTTGAGGGGGAAGTTATAGATTCACCCCTCCACTTT. Amino acid sequence: CASSFEGEVIDSPLHF.

This clonotype was seen at least ten times. V and J are TRBV5-1 and TRBJ2-3; 10 positions agree with TRBD2. Germline V gene sequence: CDR1 SGHRS, CDR2 YFSETQ. Unmatched junction bases numbered 6, after V lost 4 bases and J lost 7 bases. CDR3 length equals 14 residues. CDR3 amino acids: CASSPSGGAYTQYF. The CDR3 DNA follows: TGCGCCAGCAGCCCGAGCGGGGGGGCCTATACGCAGTATTTT.

The chain links TRBV30 to TRBJ2-3; 7 bases agree with TRBD1. The V segment lost 0 bases and the J segment 2 bases; nucleotides outside the gene matches: 5. Germline CDR1 reads GTSNPN; CDR2 reads SVGIG (reference sequence). This CDR3 spans 15 amino acids. In DNA form, the CDR3 reads TGTGCCTGGAGTGTAGGGGACAGATTCACAGATACGCAGTATTTT. Translating gives CAWSVGDRFTDTQYF.

The CDR3 DNA sequence: TGCAGTGCTAGAGATGACCAGGGAAGGCAGCCCCAGCATTTT. Amino acid sequence: CSARDDQGRQPQHF. The chain carries TRBV20-1 and TRBJ1-5, with D possibly being TRBD1 (5 bases). This CDR3 is built from 14 residues. Trimming removed 0 bases from V and 7 bases from J, with 13 bases in between. CDR1 and CDR2 (germline): DFQATT, SNEGSKA (reference sequence).

This chain links TRBV7-8 with TRBJ2-7; a weak D match, TRBD2 (5 bases). CDR3 length equals 12 residues. V was cut by 3 bases and J by 6 bases, with 9 bases left in between. Germline V CDR1 and CDR2: SGHVS, FQNEAQ. The CDR3 spells CASSFEGLEQYF. The CDR3 DNA reads as TGTGCCAGCAGCTTTGAGGGCCTCGAGCAGTACTTC.